This T cell receptor beta chain derives from a study of CD8+CD57+ T cells in acquired aplastic anemia. Turning to the study itself: An average of roughly 3 ug of DNA was obtained from sorted CD4+ and CD8+ cells.

Regarding the study as a whole: No significant difference in CD8+ Simpson's diversity was found between patients and controls. There were roughly 30 CD8+ CDR3 sequences that occurred in both patients and controls.

For sequencing, patients were chosen who had shown expansion of CD8+CD57+ cells by flow cytometry. The study sampled blood from patients who had received no therapy. In the case of this clonotype: The antigen is undetermined.

CDR1 is LNHDA and CDR2 is SQIVND in the germline V gene (reference sequence). The CDR3 consists of 12 residues. V lost 6 bases to trimming and J lost 4 bases; unmatched junction nucleotides: 0. Profiles of TCR beta VDJ and CDR3 were generated from a genomic DNA template. TCRdb re-derived calls from the reads in MiXCR, one entry per CDR3 protein. The sample lists about 200,000 distinct CDR3 sequences; 65% were seen once. The chain recombines TRBV19 with TRBJ2-1, with TRBD1 matching over 7 bases. Sequenced material: sorted CD4+, CD8+, or CD8+CD57+ T cells (not recorded which) from PBMCs. This TCR was sampled from a human donor with aplastic anemia. This CDR3 reads CASRGQYNEQFF. The CDR3 coding sequence is TGTGCCAGTAGGGGACAGTACAATGAGCAGTTCTTC.